Given below is one T cell receptor (beta chain) in context. Its matching antigen is unknown. After removal of 4 bases from V and 9 bases from J, the junction contained 7 bases not matched to a gene. The CDR3 length is 14 residues. The germline V gene has CDR1 SGHNT and CDR2 YYREEE (reference sequence). This specimen belongs to a study of cytomegalovirus exposure and HLA in healthy donors. Findings and limits, study-wide: Rarity characterized most TCR sequences, yet some public TCRs appeared in many donors.

PCR primers comprised 60 Vbeta and 13 Jbeta primers. The method was immunoSEQ multiplex PCR; TCRdb's version includes in-frame clones alone and lacks a portion of them. Among some 87,000 clones listed, 60% to 80% were seen once. The sequenced sample was PBMCs. This chain joins TRBV5-4 and TRBJ2-1; 10 bases fit TRBD1. The TCR originated in a woman aged 45-65 years in good health and CMV-seropositive. The CDR3 is CASSRDRGGREQFF. CDR3 in DNA: TGTGCCAGCAGCCGGGACAGGGGAGGTCGTGAGCAGTTCTTC.